This T cell receptor (beta chain) was documented in a study of OX40 agonist ivuxolimab in advanced cancers. Across the study: It was ivuxolimab, an agonistic anti-OX40 (CD134) antibody, that patients were treated with. Patients were infused with ivuxolimab every 2 weeks at 0.01 to 10 mg/kg. Study results and limitations: The mean number of expanded clones was higher in CD8+ T cells than in CD4+.

Germline V gives CDR1 SGHTA, CDR2 FQGNSA. The CDR3 length is 15 residues. J was trimmed by 4 bases and V by 5 bases; bases with no gene match: 8. Assay: immunoSEQ multiplex PCR; the TCRdb copy retains only in-frame clones and omits some. The sample lists about 61,000 clones; 75% to 90% were seen once. Comment on this clone: Its matching antigen is unknown.

The receptor was derived from an adult with an advanced solid tumor such as melanoma, head and neck, liver or kidney cancer. V gene TRBV7-2 combines with J gene TRBJ1-2; the match to TRBD1 covers 9 bases. The sequences come from CD4+ or CD8+ T cells sorted from blood, collected in a trial of the OX40 agonist ivuxolimab. In DNA, the CDR3 is TGTGCCAGCAGCGTGAACAGGGGGCTGAGCTATGGCTACACCTTC. Residues: CASSVNRGLSYGYTF.